Given below is one TCR beta chain in context. The sample is drawn from a study of blood T cell repertoires in COVID-19. Study-level information: Material from acute and convalescent COVID-19 was sourced from the United States, Italy and Spain. T cells, B-cell-depleted T cells, or PBMCs provided the cDNA or gDNA that served as material.

The CDR3 runs to 13 residues. The ends lost 9 bases at V and 3 bases at J; junction bases unmatched: 7. Germline CDR1 LNHDA, CDR2 SQIVND (reference sequence). Original methodology: Reference gene primers were amplified, and this amplification served to estimate nucleated cell counts. The assay was immunoSEQ multiplex PCR, and TCRdb's table has in-frame clones only and misses some. V, J and clone size are taken as reported in that table, and D and trimming were inferred from the DNA itself. The profile covers 250,000 to 300,000 clones, with 65% to 90% appearing a single time and 4.5% to 5.5% taken by the ten largest.

The receptor was isolated from a man aged 50 to 59 with active or convalescent COVID-19. This chain joins TRBV19 and TRBJ2-7; 8 bases agree with TRBD2. The specimen sequenced was peripheral blood. The CDR3 protein is CASGGDRRYEQYF. For the CDR3, the DNA is TGTGCCAGCGGGGGGGATCGGCGCTACGAGCAGTACTTC.